A selection of T cell receptor beta chains follows, all from one sample in a study of T cells in Graves' hyperthyroidism and ophthalmopathy. In TCRdb, the multiplex PCR reads were re-called with MiXCR into one record per CDR3 protein. The sample records about 250,000 distinct CDR3 sequences, approximately 20% being singletons. Sequencing was performed on blood. Receptor source: a young man with Graves' ophthalmopathy. Both conserved end residues are part of each CDR3. The D gene is left open where the match is weak. Some rows mark clone size as missing; the rest say once, few, many or name a class of expanded clone.

cdr3_nt cdr3_aa j_call v_call clone_size d_call
TGTGCCAGCAGCTTAGGTCCATCGGCTAGCGATGGGAATGAGCAGTTCTTC CASSLGPSASDGNEQFF TRBJ2-1 TRBV11-3 many .
TGTGCCAGCAGCTTAGTGGCTGGCACTAGCGGAGCTCCTGGAAGTGGTGAGCAGTTCTTC CASSLVAGTSGAPGSGEQFF TRBJ2-1 TRBV7-2 few TRBD2
TGTGCCAGCAGTCGAGACAGCACCTATGGCTACACCTTC CASSRDSTYGYTF TRBJ1-2 TRBV2 . .
TGTGCCTGGACGCTGGGGGGGAACACTGGAGCTTTCTTT CAWTLGGNTGAFF TRBJ1-1 TRBV30 few .
TGTGCCAGCAGAGCTTACAGGGACGAGCAGTACTTC CASRAYRDEQYF TRBJ2-7 TRBV28 few .
TGTGCCAGCAGCCAAGCAAGACAGACCCCAAAATCCAATGAGCAGTTCTTC CASSQARQTPKSNEQFF TRBJ2-1 TRBV14 . .
TGTGCCACCAGCAGAGAAGGAGGCGGGAGCCTTTACAATGAGCAGTTCTTC CATSREGGGSLYNEQFF TRBJ2-1 TRBV15 many TRBD2
TGTGCCAGCAGTCCCGGACTAGCGGGAGATGGTTTTTCGGCAGATACGCAGTATTTT CASSPGLAGDGFSADTQYF TRBJ2-3 TRBV28 many TRBD2
TGTGCCAGCCGGGACAAGGTTTTCAATGAGCAGTTCTTC CASRDKVFNEQFF TRBJ2-1 TRBV2 . .
TGTGCCAGCAGACCGCGACAGCGCAAAGACGGCTACACCTTC CASRPRQRKDGYTF TRBJ1-2 TRBV2 . .
TGCAGTGCTAGAGATGGGACAGTGGCTTTCTTT CSARDGTVAFF TRBJ1-1 TRBV20-1 . TRBD1
TGTGCCAGCAGGTTTAGCGGGAGAGTCACCGGGGAGCTGTTTTTT CASRFSGRVTGELFF TRBJ2-2 TRBV2 . TRBD2
TGTGCCAGTAGGGGCGGGGCAGGGATCGTCACCGGGGAGCTGTTTTTT CASRGGAGIVTGELFF TRBJ2-2 TRBV19 . .
TGTGCCAGCAGCTCTTTAGCGGGAGGGTCCACCTACGAGCAGTACTTC CASSSLAGGSTYEQYF TRBJ2-7 TRBV7-2 . TRBD2
TGCGCCAGCAGGTTAGGACCGGAAAGAGCTGGCTACACCTTC CASRLGPERAGYTF TRBJ1-2 TRBV5-1 . .
TGTGCCAGCAGCCAGAGTCCCGAGACCCAGTACTTC CASSQSPETQYF TRBJ2-5 TRBV3-1 many .
TGTGCCAGCAGCTCCGAGGGGGGGACTCCCAACAATGAGCAGTTCTTC CASSSEGGTPNNEQFF TRBJ2-1 TRBV11-2 many .
TGTGCCAGCAGCAAGCGACAGGGCCTAGCGGGGGATACGCAGTATTTT CASSKRQGLAGDTQYF TRBJ2-3 TRBV11-2 . TRBD2
TGTGCCAGCAGTGTAGTACCACAGAACACTGAAGCTTTCTTT CASSVVPQNTEAFF TRBJ1-1 TRBV2 many .
TGTGCCAGCAGCTTGCCCACAGGGCATGGCTACACCTTC CASSLPTGHGYTF TRBJ1-2 TRBV11-2 . .
TGTGCCAGCTCACCTATCGGCCTTAACACTGAAGCTTTCTTT CASSPIGLNTEAFF TRBJ1-1 TRBV18 many .
TGTGCCAGCAGTCCGGGGCCGACGGGAGGTCAGCCCCAGCATTTT CASSPGPTGGQPQHF TRBJ1-5 TRBV28 few .
TGTGCCAGCGGCCATCCGGGGGGGTTTGATACGCAGTATTTT CASGHPGGFDTQYF TRBJ2-3 TRBV3-1 . TRBD2
TGTGCCAGCAGCTTGGGACAGACTGCCTCCTACGAGCAGTACTTC CASSLGQTASYEQYF TRBJ2-7 TRBV5-6 . .
TGCAGTGCTAGAGGACAGGGGGCCCGCAATCAGCCCCAGCATTTT CSARGQGARNQPQHF TRBJ1-5 TRBV20-1 few TRBD1
TGCAGCGTTGAATCGCGGTCTACCGGGGAGCTGTTTTTT CSVESRSTGELFF TRBJ2-2 TRBV29-1 . .
TGCGCCAGCAGCCAAGGATTATCCACAGATACGCAGTATTTT CASSQGLSTDTQYF TRBJ2-3 TRBV5-1 few .
TGCGCCAGCAGTGACCCTCGAAGCGGCCAAGAGACCCAGTACTTC CASSDPRSGQETQYF TRBJ2-5 TRBV10-1 . .
TGTGCCTGGGGCCAAATCTATGGCTACACCTTC CAWGQIYGYTF TRBJ1-2 TRBV30 many .
TGTGCCAGCAGCGGTTCCAGACAGGGTTCCTACAATGAGCAGTACTTC CASSGSRQGSYNEQYF TRBJ2-7 TRBV9 few TRBD1
TGTGCCAGCAGCGTATCCGGGACAGCTCTAAATGAGCAGTTCTTC CASSVSGTALNEQFF TRBJ2-1 TRBV9 many TRBD1
TGTGCCAGCAGTGAACGGCTACAGGGTTATGGCTACACCTTC CASSERLQGYGYTF TRBJ1-2 TRBV25-1 . .
TGTGCCACCCCGGACAGTAACTATGGCTACACCTTC CATPDSNYGYTF TRBJ1-2 TRBV7-9 . .